The T cell receptor (beta chain) described here comes from a study of long-term antiretroviral therapy in people with HIV. General observations from the study: Versus controls, repertoires in people with HIV had narrower CDR3 length ranges.

Note on this clone: What it binds is unknown.

Per the germline V gene, CDR1 is SEHNR and CDR2 is FQNEAQ (reference sequence). The V end was cut by 3 bases, the J end by 4 bases, with 5 bases between. The CDR3 loop spans 12 amino acids. The run of the v3.0 immunoSEQ assay was at survey level. The table came from immunoSEQ multiplex PCR; TCRdb's copy has only in-frame clones and leaves some out. The sample holds about 19,000 clones, approximately 88% seen once. The sample was unsorted PBMCs, taken 0.9 years after starting antiretroviral therapy. The TCR comes from a man between 18 and 35 years old with HIV. The J gene is TRBJ2-3, the V gene TRBV7-9; D gene unclear. Written as DNA, the CDR3 is TGTGCCAGCAGCTTCGCATCAGATACGCAGTATTTT. This gives the protein CASSFASDTQYF.